Below, 27 T cell receptor beta chains from the same sample are listed, as sequenced in a study of circulating and synovial CD4+ cells in juvenile arthritis. Sequencing used immunoSEQ multiplex PCR; TCRdb keeps in-frame clones, though not all of them. Among under 40,000 clones listed, approximately 92% were seen once. The sequencing input was CD4+ T cells from blood. The receptor source for this set is a human donor with juvenile idiopathic arthritis.

The chain couples TRBV7-9 to TRBJ2-5, with a weak D call TRBD1 (6 bases). This CDR3 is 14 amino acids long. Germline assignment: CDR1 SEHNR and CDR2 FQNEAQ (reference sequence). Trimming took 2 bases from V and 5 from J, leaving 12 bases between them. CDR3 nucleotides: TGTGCCAGCAGCTTAAGGGGGACAAGCGAGACCCAGTACTTC. It translates to CASSLRGTSETQYF. The variable domain in full, completed from reference TRBV7-9 and TRBJ2-5, reads DTGVSQNPRHKITKRGQNVTFRCDPISEHNRLYWYRQTLGQGPEFLTYFQNEAQLEKSRLLSDRFSAERPKGSFSTLEIQRTEQGDSAMYLCASSLRGTSETQYFGPGTRLLVL.

The chain employs TRBV28 and TRBJ1-5, with 7 bases aligning to TRBD1. The germline V gene has CDR1 MDHEN and CDR2 SYDVKM. The junction had 7 bases not matched to a gene; V was cut back by 8 bases and J by 0 bases. This CDR3 has 15 amino acids. CDR3 coding DNA: TGTGCCAGCTACGGGGACAGCCATAGCAATCAGCCCCAGCATTTT. It specifies CASYGDSHSNQPQHF.

The V gene is TRBV9, the J gene TRBJ2-7, with 10 bases fitting TRBD1. CDR3 length: 15 residues. Germline lookup yields CDR1 SGDLS and CDR2 YYNGEE. V lost 0 bases, J lost 3 bases, and 3 bases stayed unmatched. The CDR3 is CASSVGGQGVYEQYF. The CDR3 bases are TGTGCCAGCAGCGTAGGAGGACAGGGGGTCTACGAGCAGTACTTC.

This chain connects TRBV7-9 to TRBJ2-6; 8 nucleotides line up with TRBD1. With V trimmed by 5 bases and J by 1 base, 10 bases remained unmatched. The CDR3 sequence is 18 residues long. The V gene's germline CDR1 is SEHNR and CDR2 FQNEAQ (reference sequence). DNA for the CDR3: TGTGCCAGCAGCGTGGGTGCAGGGGGCAATTCTGGGGCCAACGTCCTGACTTTC. Protein sequence: CASSVGAGGNSGANVLTF.

This clone was seen just once. V gene TRBV5-4 combines with J gene TRBJ2-1; the match to TRBD2 covers 10 bases. The CDR3 sequence is 17 residues long. The V segment lost 0 bases and the J segment 7 bases; nucleotides outside the gene matches: 10. Looked up from germline, CDR1 is SGHNT and CDR2 is YYREEE (reference sequence). The CDR3 region has the DNA TGTGCCAGCAGCTTGGGGGCTGGGGGACTAGCGTGGAATGAGCAGTTCTTC. Residues: CASSLGAGGLAWNEQFF.

The gene calls are TRBV19 and TRBJ1-5; D perhaps matches TRBD1 (6 bases). The CDR3 spans 15 residues. The V end was cut by 3 bases, the J end by 2 bases, with 11 bases between. Germline V gene sequence: CDR1 LNHDA, CDR2 SQIVND (reference sequence). The CDR3 is CASSIGGGRNQPQHF. CDR3 coding DNA: TGTGCCAGTAGTATTGGCGGGGGCCGCAATCAGCCCCAGCATTTT. The whole variable domain, remainder taken from reference TRBV19 and TRBJ1-5, is DGGITQSPKYLFRKEGQNVTLSCEQNLNHDAMYWYRQDPGQGLRLIYYSQIVNDFQKGDIAEGYSVSREKKESFPLTVTSAQKNPTAFYLCASSIGGGRNQPQHFGDGTRLSIL.

The gene calls are TRBV9 and TRBJ1-1; the D gene is possibly TRBD1 (5 bases). Germline loops: CDR1 SGDLS, CDR2 YYNGEE. Trimming shortened V by 4 bases and J by 4 bases, and 20 bases separated the two germline ends. This CDR3 has 16 amino acids. The CDR3: CASSLGVAAGRTEAFF. Here the CDR3 DNA reads TGTGCCAGCAGCCTCGGGGTCGCGGCGGGGCGCACTGAAGCTTTCTTT.

The rearrangement uses TRBV6-1 and TRBJ1-2; TRBD1 matches 10 bases. Trimming took 6 bases from V and 2 from J; bases not matched to a gene: 6. Germline V gives CDR1 MNHNS, CDR2 SASEGT. The CDR3 loop spans 15 amino acids. DNA of the CDR3: TGTGCCAGCAGGGGAACGGACAGGGGGAACTATGGCTACACCTTC. Translation: CASRGTDRGNYGYTF.

CDR3 nucleotide sequence: TGTGCCAGCAGTGTCCCGGGACTAGCCACCGGGGAGCTGTTTTTT. This gives the protein CASSVPGLATGELFF. The chain uses TRBV27 and TRBJ2-2; 9 nucleotides agree with TRBD2. The CDR3 has 15 residues. Germline assignment: CDR1 MNHEY and CDR2 SMNVEV (reference sequence). Trimming took 5 bases from V and 4 from J; bases not matched to a gene: 5.

This sequence joins TRBV19 and TRBJ2-7, with D possibly matching TRBD1 (6 bases). The CDR3 runs to 15 residues. In germline, CDR1 is LNHDA, CDR2 SQIVND (reference sequence). V was trimmed by 5 bases and J by 2 bases, leaving 16 bases between them. CDR3 nucleotides: TGTGCCAGTAGTCTCCAGACAGGCCGTACCTACGAGCAGTACTTC. It is translated as CASSLQTGRTYEQYF.

The chain recombines TRBV6-5 with TRBJ2-7, with 8 bases identical to TRBD2. The CDR3 extends over 16 amino acids. Germline CDR1 MNHEY, CDR2 SVGAGI. V shed 0 bases and J 7 bases; nucleotides not matched to a gene: 11. For the CDR3, the DNA is TGTGCCAGCAGTTACTCGGCTAGCGGGTTGTTCTGGGAGCAGTACTTC. The encoded protein is CASSYSASGLFWEQYF.

V is TRBV28 and J is TRBJ1-5; D perhaps matches TRBD1 (5 bases). CDR3 size: 13 residues. Germline V gives CDR1 MDHEN, CDR2 SYDVKM. With 6 bases removed from V and 7 bases from J, the gap between germline ends came to 13 bases. The CDR3, as DNA: TGTGCCAGCAGAAGACAGCCGAACCAGCCCCAGCATTTT. Its protein is CASRRQPNQPQHF.

Notes on this clone: The same CDR3 arises from other DNA sequences in this sample as well. The chain recombines TRBV20-1 with TRBJ1-2, with 8 bases identical to TRBD1. The CDR3 has 11 amino acids. The V gene's germline CDR1 is DFQATT and CDR2 SNEGSKA (reference sequence). CDR3 protein: CSAAGGNGYTF. The CDR3 region has the DNA TGCAGCGCCGCAGGGGGCAATGGCTACACCTTC.

This chain joins TRBV6-1 and TRBJ1-1; D gene unclear. CDR3 length: 12 residues. Germline V gives CDR1 MNHNS, CDR2 SASEGT. Deletions cut 6 bases from V and 6 bases from J, with 11 bases between. CDR3 residues: CASSRRGAEAFF. The CDR3 region has the DNA TGTGCCAGCAGCCGAAGAGGCGCTGAAGCTTTCTTT.

The chain uses TRBV5-1 and TRBJ1-1; D remains unclear. V lost 2 bases and J lost 5, with 10 bases in between. CDR1 SGHRS and CDR2 YFSETQ come from the germline V gene. This CDR3 is built from 13 residues. CDR3 sequence: CASSFYGSTEAFF. The CDR3 DNA sequence: TGCGCCAGCAGCTTCTACGGGTCGACTGAAGCTTTCTTT. The complete variable domain, with remaining parts taken from reference TRBV5-1 and TRBJ1-1, reads KAGVTQTPRYLIKTRGQQVTLSCSPISGHRSVSWYQQTPGQGLQFLFEYFSETQRNKGNFPGRFSGRQFSNSRSEMNVSTLELGDSALYLCASSFYGSTEAFFGQGTRLTVV.

The chain joins TRBV27 to TRBJ2-5, with 8 nucleotides matching TRBD1. The CDR3 covers 16 residues. Trimming removed 1 base from V and 4 bases from J; junction bases left unmatched: 8. Germline lookup yields CDR1 MNHEY and CDR2 SMNVEV (reference sequence). In DNA, the CDR3 is TGTGCCAGCAGTTTATATCCCAGGGGGCTCGGAGAGACCCAGTACTTC. This codes for CASSLYPRGLGETQYF.

The chain carries TRBV18 and TRBJ1-4; 7 bases are shared with TRBD1. From germline, CDR1 is KGHSH and CDR2 LQKENI. The junction had 1 base not matched to a gene; V was cut back by 2 bases and J by 10 bases. The CDR3 contains 12 residues. CDR3 nucleotide sequence: TGTGCCAGCTCACCAGCAGGGGGAAAACTGTTTTTT. This encodes CASSPAGGKLFF.

In its sample, this clone was seen a few times. The chain uses TRBV6-1 and TRBJ2-1; D gene ambiguous. CDR1 MNHNS and CDR2 SASEGT come from the germline V gene. The CDR3 sequence is 13 residues long. The V end was cut by 2 bases, the J end by 10 bases, with 12 bases between. In DNA, the CDR3 is TGTGCCAGCAGTGAAAATCGGGTTGGGGAGCAGTTCTTC. The encoded protein is CASSENRVGEQFF.

The chain's CDR3 is CASSVPGDSPLHF. In nucleotides, the CDR3 is TGTGCCAGCAGCGTACCGGGAGATTCACCCCTCCACTTT. The chain carries TRBV9 and TRBJ1-6; D is unresolved. CDR1 is SGDLS and CDR2 is YYNGEE in the germline V gene. The CDR3 is 13 residues long. Trimming stripped 1 base from V and 8 bases from J, with 7 bases between.

V and J are TRBV27 and TRBJ2-1; D is perhaps TRBD2 (5 bases). Germline CDR1 MNHEY, CDR2 SMNVEV (reference sequence). This CDR3 comprises 14 residues. The ends were cut back, 5 bases at V and 2 bases at J, with 10 bases in the middle. The DNA for the CDR3 is TGTGCCAGCAGTCGAACCGGGACCTACAATGAGCAGTTCTTC. This sequence encodes CASSRTGTYNEQFF.

The gene calls are TRBV28 and TRBJ2-5; D might be TRBD1 (5 bases). Germline assignment: CDR1 MDHEN and CDR2 SYDVKM. The CDR3 is made up of 14 amino acids. Trimming took off 1 base at V and 3 bases at J, with 9 bases between the two ends. The CDR3: CASSLSQGKETQYF. Here the CDR3 DNA reads TGTGCCAGCAGTTTATCTCAGGGTAAAGAGACCCAGTACTTC.

This clone was seen only once. The rearrangement links TRBV5-1 to TRBJ2-5, with a weak D call TRBD2 (6 bases). Looked up from germline, CDR1 is SGHRS and CDR2 is YFSETQ. The CDR3 extends over 15 amino acids. Trimming stripped 0 bases from V and 4 bases from J, with 13 bases between. The CDR3 DNA follows: TGCGCCAGCAGCTTGGGGCAGGGAGGCGGAGAGACCCAGTACTTC. This sequence encodes CASSLGQGGGETQYF.

The CDR3 sequence is CASSRGTSGSSLTYEQYF. The CDR3 DNA is TGTGCCAGCTCCCGTGGGACTAGCGGGAGTTCATTAACCTACGAGCAGTACTTC. The chain carries TRBV18 and TRBJ2-7; 14 positions match TRBD2. The CDR3 sequence is 18 residues long. Germline values: CDR1 KGHSH, CDR2 LQKENI. With 6 bases clipped from V and 2 bases from J, the junction kept 12 bases outside the gene matches.

This sequence joins TRBV7-2 and TRBJ2-5; D is perhaps TRBD2 (6 bases). V lost 6 bases, J lost 0 bases, and 11 bases lay in between. From germline, CDR1 is SGHTA and CDR2 FQGNSA. The CDR3 loop spans 14 amino acids. The CDR3 region has the DNA TGTGCCAGCAGTCGCCGGGACTACCAAGAGACCCAGTACTTC. Translation: CASSRRDYQETQYF.

This chain joins TRBV5-1 and TRBJ2-7; D gene uncertain. The length of the CDR3 is 13 residues. Between the trimmed V and J ends, which lost 0 bases and 3 bases, there was a span of 7 bases. The germline CDR1 and CDR2 sequences are SGHRS and YFSETQ. CDR3 sequence: CASSLDSYYEQYF. In DNA, the CDR3 is TGCGCCAGCAGCTTGGATTCGTACTACGAGCAGTACTTC.

CDR3 DNA sequence: TGTGCCAGCAAGACTAGCGGTAAAAAAAACATTCAGTACTTC. This codes for CASKTSGKKNIQYF. The chain is built from TRBV28 and TRBJ2-4; 9 bases map to TRBD2. Germline V gives CDR1 MDHEN, CDR2 SYDVKM. This CDR3 spans 14 amino acids. V trimming: 7 bases; J trimming: 4 bases; junction bases outside the gene matches: 5.

The chain employs TRBV5-8 and TRBJ2-1; perhaps TRBD1 as D (5 bases). There are 11 residues in the CDR3. V was pared by 3 bases and J by 10 bases, with 8 bases between. Germline V gene lookup returns CDR1 SGHTS and CDR2 YDEGEE. The CDR3 DNA reads TGTGCCAGCAGCTACAGGCTAGAGCAGTTCTTC. This sequence encodes CASSYRLEQFF.